This T cell receptor beta chain originates from a study of T cell responses to AZD1222 COVID-19 vaccine. Of note for this clone: Its antigen is undetermined.

The data were produced by immunoSEQ multiplex PCR, yet TCRdb's version contains in-frame clones alone and is incomplete. The data show about 100,000 clones, about nine tenths seen once. Study findings and constraints: Spike-specific TCR breadth and depth rose after two AZD1222 doses. Donors in the cohort were predominantly white British and more often female, and clonal diversity was possibly underestimated. Variant regions that are unmutated are reportedly the target of nearly half of spike-specific TCRs.

The CDR3 consists of 15 residues. Germline V CDR1 and CDR2: LNHDA, SQIVND (reference sequence). Trimming pared 0 bases from V and 4 bases from J, leaving 12 bases between. V gene TRBV19 combines with J gene TRBJ1-1; TRBD1 might be the D (6 bases). This specimen consisted of peripheral blood, obtained on day 0 of AZD1222 vaccination. The sequence was collected from an adult in good health. The CDR3 bases are TGTGCCAGTAGTATAGATCTGGGGGCCCGCACTGAAGCTTTCTTT. Protein: CASSIDLGARTEAFF. Complete variable domain (other parts from reference TRBV19 and TRBJ1-1): DGGITQSPKYLFRKEGQNVTLSCEQNLNHDAMYWYRQDPGQGLRLIYYSQIVNDFQKGDIAEGYSVSREKKESFPLTVTSAQKNPTAFYLCASSIDLGARTEAFFGQGTRLTVV.